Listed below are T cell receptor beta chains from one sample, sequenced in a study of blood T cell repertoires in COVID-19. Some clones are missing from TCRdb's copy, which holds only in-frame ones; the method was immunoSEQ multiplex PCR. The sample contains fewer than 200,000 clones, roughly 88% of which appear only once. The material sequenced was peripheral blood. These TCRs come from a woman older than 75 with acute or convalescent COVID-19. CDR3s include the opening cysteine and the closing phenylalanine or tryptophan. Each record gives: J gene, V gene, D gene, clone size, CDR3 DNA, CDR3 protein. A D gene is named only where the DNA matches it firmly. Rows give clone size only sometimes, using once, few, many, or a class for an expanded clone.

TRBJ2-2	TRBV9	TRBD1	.	TGTGCCAGCTCCAGGGGACAGGGTGGATTCGGGGAGCTGTTTTTT	CASSRGQGGFGELFF
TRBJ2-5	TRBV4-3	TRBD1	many	TGCGCCAGCAGCCAAGACCCAGGGGGCGGAGGGTGGGAGACCCAGTACTTC	CASSQDPGGGGWETQYF
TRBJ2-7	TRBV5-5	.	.	TGTGCCAGCAGCTTGGAGAGCGTTGGGGGGAGCTCCTACGAGCAGTACTTC	CASSLESVGGSSYEQYF
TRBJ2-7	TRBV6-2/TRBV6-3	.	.	TGTGCCAGCAGTGCCCCATGGAGGGAAGGTCGCTCCTACGAGCAGTACTTC	CASSAPWREGRSYEQYF
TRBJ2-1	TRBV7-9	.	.	TGTGCCAGCAGCTTAGGCTCCCCCGGCAATGAGCAGTTCTTC	CASSLGSPGNEQFF
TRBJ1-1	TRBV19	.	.	TGTGCCAGTAGTATCGCACAGCTGAACACTGAAGCTTTCTTT	CASSIAQLNTEAFF
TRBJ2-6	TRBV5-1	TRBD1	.	TGCGCCAGCTTGCCCCGGACAGGGTCGACTGGGGCCAACGTCCTGACTTTC	CASLPRTGSTGANVLTF
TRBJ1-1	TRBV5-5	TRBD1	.	TGTGCCAGCAGCCCCTATAGGACAGGGATAAACACTGAAGCTTTCTTT	CASSPYRTGINTEAFF
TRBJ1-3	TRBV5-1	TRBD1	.	TGCGCCAGCGGGGAACAGGGGAACACCATATATTTT	CASGEQGNTIYF
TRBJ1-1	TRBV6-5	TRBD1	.	TGTGCCAGCAGTTACGGCCTGACAGGGCCCACTGAAGCTTTCTTT	CASSYGLTGPTEAFF
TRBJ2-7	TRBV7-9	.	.	TGTGCCAGCAGCCCAGTCCCCCTACTAGCAGACACCTACGAGCAGTACTTC	CASSPVPLLADTYEQYF
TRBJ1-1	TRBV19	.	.	TGTGCCAGTACTCCCGGGGGGTCTTTTCACACTGAAGCTTTCTTT	CASTPGGSFHTEAFF
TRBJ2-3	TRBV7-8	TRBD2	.	TGTGCCAGCAGCTTAGGACTAGCGGGGAGCACAGATACGCAGTATTTT	CASSLGLAGSTDTQYF
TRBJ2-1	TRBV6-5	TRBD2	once	TGTGCCAGCAGTTACGGGAGGGTAGTAATCAATGAGCAGTTCTTC	CASSYGRVVINEQFF
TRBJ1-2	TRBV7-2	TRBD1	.	TGTGCCAGCAGCCCCTCCAGGGGGGACTATGGCTACACCTTC	CASSPSRGDYGYTF
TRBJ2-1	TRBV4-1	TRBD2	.	TGCGCCAGCAGCCAAACTAGCGGGAGGAGCTCCTACAATGAGCAGTTCTTC	CASSQTSGRSSYNEQFF
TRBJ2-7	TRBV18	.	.	TGTGCCAGCTCACCAGTACAACGAGGCGAGCAGTACTTC	CASSPVQRGEQYF
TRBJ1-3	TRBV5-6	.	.	TGTGCCAGCAGCGGCGTCGGGCAGGGGAGAAACACCATATATTTT	CASSGVGQGRNTIYF
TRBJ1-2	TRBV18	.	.	TGTGCCAGCTCACCCCAGACAGATGGCTACACCTTC	CASSPQTDGYTF
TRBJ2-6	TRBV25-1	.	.	TGTGCCAGCAGTGATCGGCGCAGGGCTGGGGCCAACGTCCTGACTTTC	CASSDRRRAGANVLTF
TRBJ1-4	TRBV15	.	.	TGTGCCACCAGCAGAGACCTGGACAGTGGGCTGTTTTTT	CATSRDLDSGLFF
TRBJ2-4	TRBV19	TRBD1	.	TGTGCCAGTAGTACCCCAGGGACAGGGACGATAGCCAAAAACATTCAGTACTTC	CASSTPGTGTIAKNIQYF
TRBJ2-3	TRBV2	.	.	TGTGCCAGCAGACAGGGTAGCACAGATACGCAGTATTTT	CASRQGSTDTQYF
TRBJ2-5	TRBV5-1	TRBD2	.	TGCGCCAGCAGCTTGGGCGGGGGGGGCCGAGAGACCCAGTACTTC	CASSLGGGGRETQYF
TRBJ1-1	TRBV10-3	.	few	TGTGCCATCAGTGAGCCTAACACTGAAGCTTTCTTT	CAISEPNTEAFF
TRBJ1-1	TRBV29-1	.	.	TGCAGCGTTGACAGGTTGAACACTGAAGCTTTCTTT	CSVDRLNTEAFF
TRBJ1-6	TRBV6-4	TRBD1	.	TGTGCCAGCAGTGACCCCTCGATAGGGGGCCAATCACCCCTCCACTTT	CASSDPSIGGQSPLHF
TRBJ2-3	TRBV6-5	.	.	TGTGCCAGCAGTTACTCGAGCCGGGGGAGCACAGATACGCAGTATTTT	CASSYSSRGSTDTQYF
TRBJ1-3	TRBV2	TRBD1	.	TGTGCCAGCACCTTCCAGGGGGACGCTGGAAACACCATATATTTT	CASTFQGDAGNTIYF
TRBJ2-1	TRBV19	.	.	TGTGCCAGTAGTATAGTCCGCCGGGATGGTGAGCAGTTCTTC	CASSIVRRDGEQFF
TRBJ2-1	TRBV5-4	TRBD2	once	TGTGCCAGCAGCGCTCGTAGCGGGAGTTGGAATGAGCAGTTCTTC	CASSARSGSWNEQFF
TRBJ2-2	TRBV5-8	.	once	TGTGCCAGCAGCCCCGGGACAACGAACACCGGGGAGCTGTTTTTT	CASSPGTTNTGELFF
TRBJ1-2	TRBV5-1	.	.	TGCGCCAGCAGCTTGGAGCCGGGGGCTAACTATGGCTACACCTTC	CASSLEPGANYGYTF
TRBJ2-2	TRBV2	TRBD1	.	TGTGCCAGCCACAGGGGTTACGGGGAGCTGTTTTTT	CASHRGYGELFF
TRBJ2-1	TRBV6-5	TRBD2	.	TGTGCCAGCAGACCCCCAGCGGGGGGCTACAATGAGCAGTTCTTC	CASRPPAGGYNEQFF
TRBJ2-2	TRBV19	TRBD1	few	TGTGCCAGCGGACAGGGAAACACCGGGGAGCTGTTTTTT	CASGQGNTGELFF
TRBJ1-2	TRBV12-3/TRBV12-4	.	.	TGTGCCAGCAGCCCGACTGGAGAAGGCTACACCTTC	CASSPTGEGYTF
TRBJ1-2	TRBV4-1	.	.	TGCGCCAGCAGCCCGGAGACCCCATCTAACTATGGCTACACCTTC	CASSPETPSNYGYTF
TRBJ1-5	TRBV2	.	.	TGTGCCAGCAGTGAGGGGGGTTGGAGTCAGCCCCAGCATTTT	CASSEGGWSQPQHF
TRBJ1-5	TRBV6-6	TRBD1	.	TGTGCCAGCAGTTACTATCTCAGGGGGCTGAATCAGCCCCAGCATTTT	CASSYYLRGLNQPQHF
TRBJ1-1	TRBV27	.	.	TGTGCCAGCAGTAGCAGGGTCCTCAACACTGAAGCTTTCTTT	CASSSRVLNTEAFF
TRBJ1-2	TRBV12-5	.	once	TGTGCTAGTGGTTTGGTAACAGGCGGATATGGCTACACCTTC	CASGLVTGGYGYTF
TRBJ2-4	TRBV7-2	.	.	TGTGCCAGCAGCTCGCTCGGGAGTCGGGCCATTCAGTACTTC	CASSSLGSRAIQYF
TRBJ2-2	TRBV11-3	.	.	TGTGCCAGCAGCGTTAGCAGCACCGGGGAGCTGTTTTTT	CASSVSSTGELFF
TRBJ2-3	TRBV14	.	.	TGTGCCAGCAGCCAAGTTGGGGGGATTAGCACAGATACGCAGTATTTT	CASSQVGGISTDTQYF
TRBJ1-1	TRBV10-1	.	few	TGCGCCAGCAGTGACTGGCGGGGTGAAGCTTTCTTT	CASSDWRGEAFF
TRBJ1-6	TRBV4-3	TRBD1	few	TGCGCCAGCAGCCAAGATACGGAGACAGGGGCTTCACCCCTCCACTTT	CASSQDTETGASPLHF
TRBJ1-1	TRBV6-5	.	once	TGTGCCAGCAGGCCTGGGGCCAACACTGAAGCTTTCTTT	CASRPGANTEAFF
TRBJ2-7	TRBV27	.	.	TGTGCCAGCAGTTCCCTCCAGGGAAGCTCCTACGAGCAGTACTTC	CASSSLQGSSYEQYF
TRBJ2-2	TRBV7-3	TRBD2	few	TGTGCCAGCAGCCCGGGGACTAGCGGGAGGGTCACCGGGGAGCTGTTTTTT	CASSPGTSGRVTGELFF
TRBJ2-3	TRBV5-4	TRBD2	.	TGTGCCAGCAGTGGTCCTAGCGGGGGGCGCACAGATACGCAGTATTTT	CASSGPSGGRTDTQYF
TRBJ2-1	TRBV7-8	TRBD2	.	TGTGCCAGCAGCTTGGCGGGAGCGATTAACAATGAGCAGTTCTTC	CASSLAGAINNEQFF
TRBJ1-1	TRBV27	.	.	TGTGCCAGCAGTTTGAACAGGGTTGGTATCACTGAAGCTTTCTTT	CASSLNRVGITEAFF
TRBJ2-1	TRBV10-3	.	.	TGTGCCATCTCTCTGGGAGATAGGGATGAGCAGTTCTTC	CAISLGDRDEQFF
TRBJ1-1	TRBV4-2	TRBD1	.	TGTGCCAGCAGCTTGACAGGGGGGGCCACTGAAGCTTTCTTT	CASSLTGGATEAFF
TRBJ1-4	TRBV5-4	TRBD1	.	TGTGCCAGCAGCTTGCAGGGGGCTGGTGAAAAACTGTTTTTT	CASSLQGAGEKLFF
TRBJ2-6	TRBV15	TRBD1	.	TGTGCCACCAGCAGAGATGTGGCGGGACAGGGGTTAATGGATGGGGCCAACGTCCTGACTTTC	CATSRDVAGQGLMDGANVLTF